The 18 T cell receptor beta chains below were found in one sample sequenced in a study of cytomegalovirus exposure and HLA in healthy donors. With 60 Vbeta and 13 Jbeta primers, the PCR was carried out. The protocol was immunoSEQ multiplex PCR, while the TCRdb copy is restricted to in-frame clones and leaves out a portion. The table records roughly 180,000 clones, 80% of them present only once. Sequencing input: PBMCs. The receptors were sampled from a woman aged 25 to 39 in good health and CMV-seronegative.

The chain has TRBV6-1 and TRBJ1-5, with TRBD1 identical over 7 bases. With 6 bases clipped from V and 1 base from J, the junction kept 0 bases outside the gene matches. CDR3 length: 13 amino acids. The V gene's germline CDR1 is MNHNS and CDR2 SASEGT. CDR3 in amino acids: CASRGQSNQPQHF. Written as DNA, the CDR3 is TGTGCCAGCAGGGGACAGAGCAATCAGCCCCAGCATTTT.

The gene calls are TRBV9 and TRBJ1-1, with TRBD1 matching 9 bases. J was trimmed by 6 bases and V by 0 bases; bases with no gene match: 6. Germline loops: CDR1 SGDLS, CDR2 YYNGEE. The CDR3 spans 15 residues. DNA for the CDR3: TGTGCCAGCAGCGTAGAGGGGACAGGGAGGGCTGAAGCTTTCTTT. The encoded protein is CASSVEGTGRAEAFF. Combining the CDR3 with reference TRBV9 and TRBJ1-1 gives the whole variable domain DSGVTQTPKHLITATGQRVTLRCSPRSGDLSVYWYQQSLDQGLQFLIQYYNGEERAKGNILERFSAQQFPDLHSELNLSSLELGDSALYFCASSVEGTGRAEAFFGQGTRLTVV.

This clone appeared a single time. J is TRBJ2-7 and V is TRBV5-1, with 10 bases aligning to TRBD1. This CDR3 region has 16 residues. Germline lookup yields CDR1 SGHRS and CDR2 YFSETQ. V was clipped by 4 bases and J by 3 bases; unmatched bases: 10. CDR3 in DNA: TGCGCCAGCAGCCCCGGGACAGGGGTAATTAACTACGAGCAGTACTTC. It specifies CASSPGTGVINYEQYF.

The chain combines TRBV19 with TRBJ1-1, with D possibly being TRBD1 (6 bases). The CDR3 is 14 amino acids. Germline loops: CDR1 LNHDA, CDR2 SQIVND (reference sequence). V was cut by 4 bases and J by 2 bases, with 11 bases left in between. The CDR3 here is CASSKTTGNTEAFF. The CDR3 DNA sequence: TGTGCCAGTAGTAAAACGACAGGAAACACTGAAGCTTTCTTT.

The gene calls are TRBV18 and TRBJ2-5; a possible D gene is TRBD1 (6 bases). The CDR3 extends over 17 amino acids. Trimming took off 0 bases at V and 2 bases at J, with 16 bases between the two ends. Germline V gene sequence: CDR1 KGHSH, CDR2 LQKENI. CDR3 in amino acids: CASSPPDSGRVQETQYF. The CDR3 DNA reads TGTGCCAGCTCACCACCGGACAGTGGCCGAGTACAAGAGACCCAGTACTTC.

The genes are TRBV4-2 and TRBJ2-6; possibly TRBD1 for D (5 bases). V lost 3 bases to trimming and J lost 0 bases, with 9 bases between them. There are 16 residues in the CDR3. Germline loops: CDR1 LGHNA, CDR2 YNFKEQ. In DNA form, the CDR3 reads TGTGCCAGCAGCCAGGAAGGGGTCTCTGGGGCCAACGTCCTGACTTTC. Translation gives CASSQEGVSGANVLTF.

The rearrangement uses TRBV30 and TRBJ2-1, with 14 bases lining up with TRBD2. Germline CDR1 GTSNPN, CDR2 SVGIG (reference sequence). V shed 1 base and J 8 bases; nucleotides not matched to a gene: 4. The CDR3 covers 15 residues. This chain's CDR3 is CAWSGLAGGQDEQFF. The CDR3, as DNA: TGTGCCTGGAGTGGACTAGCGGGGGGGCAGGATGAGCAGTTCTTC.

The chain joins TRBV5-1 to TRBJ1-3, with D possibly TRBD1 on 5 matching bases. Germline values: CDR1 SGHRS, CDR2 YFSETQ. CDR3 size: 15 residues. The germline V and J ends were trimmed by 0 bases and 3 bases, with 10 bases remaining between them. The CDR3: CASSLVGVVGNTIYF. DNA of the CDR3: TGCGCCAGCAGCTTGGTAGGGGTCGTTGGAAACACCATATATTTT.

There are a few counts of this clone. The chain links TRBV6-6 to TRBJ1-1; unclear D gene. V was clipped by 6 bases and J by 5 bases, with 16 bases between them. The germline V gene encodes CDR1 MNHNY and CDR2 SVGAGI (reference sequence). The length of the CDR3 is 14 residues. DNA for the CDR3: TGTGCCAGCAGGGGCCCGGGGTATGGGACTGAAGCTTTCTTT. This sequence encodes CASRGPGYGTEAFF.

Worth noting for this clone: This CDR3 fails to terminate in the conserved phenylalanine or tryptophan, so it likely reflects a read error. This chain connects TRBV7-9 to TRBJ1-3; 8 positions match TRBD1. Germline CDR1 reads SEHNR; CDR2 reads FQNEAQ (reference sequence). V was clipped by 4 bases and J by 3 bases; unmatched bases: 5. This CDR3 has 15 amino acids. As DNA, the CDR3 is TGTGCCAGCAGCTCCGGACAGGGAGATGGAAACACCATATATGTT. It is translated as CASSSGQGDGNTIYV.

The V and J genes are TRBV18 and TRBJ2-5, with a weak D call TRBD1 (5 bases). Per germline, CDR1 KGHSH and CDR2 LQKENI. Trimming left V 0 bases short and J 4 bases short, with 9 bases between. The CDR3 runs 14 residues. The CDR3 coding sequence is TGTGCCAGCTCACCACCGCAAGGGGCAGAGACCCAGTACTTC. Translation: CASSPPQGAETQYF.

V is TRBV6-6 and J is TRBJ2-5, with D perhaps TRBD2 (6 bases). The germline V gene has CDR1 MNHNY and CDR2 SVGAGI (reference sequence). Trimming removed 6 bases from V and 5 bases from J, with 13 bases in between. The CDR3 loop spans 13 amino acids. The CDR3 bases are TGTGCCAGCAGCCGGGGGACCCTTGAGACCCAGTACTTC. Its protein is CASSRGTLETQYF.

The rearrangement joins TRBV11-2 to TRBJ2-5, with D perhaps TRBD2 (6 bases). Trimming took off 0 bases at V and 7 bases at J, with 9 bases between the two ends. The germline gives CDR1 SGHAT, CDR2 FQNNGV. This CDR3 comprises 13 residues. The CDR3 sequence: CASSLDVEGTQYF. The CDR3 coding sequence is TGTGCCAGCAGCTTAGACGTGGAGGGGACCCAGTACTTC.

DNA of the CDR3: TGCGCCAGCAGCTTGGCTGGAGGGGTCTACGAGCAGTACTTC. Amino acid sequence: CASSLAGGVYEQYF. V gene TRBV5-1 combines with J gene TRBJ2-7, with D perhaps matching TRBD2 (6 bases). The germline V gene encodes CDR1 SGHRS and CDR2 YFSETQ. The V end was cut by 0 bases, the J end by 3 bases, with 10 bases between. This CDR3 spans 14 amino acids.

The CDR3 region has the DNA TGCGCCAGCAGCTTGGACGGGACAGGTTCAGATACGCAGTATTTT. This sequence encodes CASSLDGTGSDTQYF. This chain uses TRBV5-1 with TRBJ2-3, with 8 bases that match TRBD1. Germline V gene data show CDR1 as SGHRS and CDR2 as YFSETQ. V was pared by 0 bases and J by 4 bases, with 4 bases of the junction left unmatched. This CDR3 has 15 amino acids. Using reference TRBV5-1 and TRBJ2-3 for the parts outside the CDR3, the full variable domain is KAGVTQTPRYLIKTRGQQVTLSCSPISGHRSVSWYQQTPGQGLQFLFEYFSETQRNKGNFPGRFSGRQFSNSRSEMNVSTLELGDSALYLCASSLDGTGSDTQYFGPGTRLTVL.

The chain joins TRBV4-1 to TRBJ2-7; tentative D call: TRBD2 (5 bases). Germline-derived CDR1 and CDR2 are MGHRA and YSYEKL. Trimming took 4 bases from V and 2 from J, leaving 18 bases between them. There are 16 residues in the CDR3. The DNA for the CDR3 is TGCGCCAGCAGCCTCACAAGCTCGGCGGGCCCCTACGAGCAGTACTTC. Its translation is CASSLTSSAGPYEQYF.

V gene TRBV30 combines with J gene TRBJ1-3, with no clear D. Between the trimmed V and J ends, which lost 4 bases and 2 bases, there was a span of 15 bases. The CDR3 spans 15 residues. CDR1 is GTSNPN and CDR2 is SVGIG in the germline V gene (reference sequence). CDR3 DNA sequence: TGTGCCTGGATGTCCCCACAGAGACCTGGAAACACCATATATTTT. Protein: CAWMSPQRPGNTIYF. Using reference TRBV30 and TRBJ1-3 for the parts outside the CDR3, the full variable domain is SQTIHQWPATLVQPVGSPLSLECTVEGTSNPNLYWYRQAAGRGLQLLFYSVGIGQISSEVPQNLSASRPQDRQFILSSKKLLLSDSGFYLCAWMSPQRPGNTIYFGEGSWLTVV.

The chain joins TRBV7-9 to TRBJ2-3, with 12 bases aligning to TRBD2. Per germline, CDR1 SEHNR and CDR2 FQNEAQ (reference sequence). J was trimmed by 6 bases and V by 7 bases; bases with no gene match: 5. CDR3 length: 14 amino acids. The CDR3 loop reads CASMGTSGPDTQYF. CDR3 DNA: TGTGCCAGCATGGGGACTAGCGGGCCGGATACGCAGTATTTT.